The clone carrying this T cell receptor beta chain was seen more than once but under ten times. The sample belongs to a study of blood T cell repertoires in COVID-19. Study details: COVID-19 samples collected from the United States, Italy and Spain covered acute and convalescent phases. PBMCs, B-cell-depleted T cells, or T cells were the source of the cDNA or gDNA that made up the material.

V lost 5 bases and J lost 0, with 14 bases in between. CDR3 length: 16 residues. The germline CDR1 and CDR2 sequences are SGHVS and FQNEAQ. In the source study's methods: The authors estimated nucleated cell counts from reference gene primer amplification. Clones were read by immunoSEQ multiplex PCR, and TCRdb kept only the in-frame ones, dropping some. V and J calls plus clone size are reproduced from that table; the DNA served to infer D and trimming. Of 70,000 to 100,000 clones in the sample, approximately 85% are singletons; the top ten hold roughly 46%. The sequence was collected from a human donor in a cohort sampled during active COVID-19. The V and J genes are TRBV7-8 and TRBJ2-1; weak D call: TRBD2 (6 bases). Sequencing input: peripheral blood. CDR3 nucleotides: TGTGCCAGCAGCGAAAACGTAGCGGACTCCTACAATGAGCAGTTCTTC. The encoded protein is CASSENVADSYNEQFF.